The entry below gives a single TCR beta chain sequence along with its context. Its antigen is still unknown. This sample was taken from a study of T cells in localized non-small cell lung cancer. Study-wide results and limits: With higher T cell density in blood came longer overall survival.

Trimming removed 3 bases from V and 3 bases from J, with 12 bases in between. Germline lookup yields CDR1 LNHDA and CDR2 SQIVND (reference sequence). The length of the CDR3 is 14 residues. The data were produced by immunoSEQ multiplex PCR, yet TCRdb's version contains in-frame clones alone and is incomplete. The sample records tens of thousands of clones, about 88% being singletons. This material consisted of peripheral blood, taken before any cancer treatment. This clonotype was obtained from a male donor aged 60 or over with stage I lung adenocarcinoma. V is TRBV19 and J is TRBJ2-7; D might be TRBD1 (6 bases). CDR3 loop: CASSMDRTVYEQYF. CDR3 nucleotides: TGTGCCAGTAGTATGGACCGGACAGTCTACGAGCAGTACTTC.